The subject of this entry is one T cell receptor beta chain. This entry belongs to a study of blood T cell repertoires in COVID-19. Overall study context: Collection of acute and convalescent COVID-19 samples took place in the United States, Italy and Spain.

Sequenced by immunoSEQ multiplex PCR; TCRdb stores in-frame clones only, minus some. The sample lists more than 140,000 clones, 65% to 90% seen once, with roughly 7.2% in the top ten. The V gene end was trimmed by 6 bases and the J gene end by 2 bases; junction bases not matched to a gene: 5. CDR1 and CDR2 from the germline V gene are LNHNV and YYDKDF (reference sequence). The CDR3 runs to 15 residues. The clonotype comes from a woman in her forties or fifties in a cohort sampled during active or convalescent COVID-19. The rearrangement joins TRBV15 to TRBJ1-3; 9 bases agree with TRBD1. The sequenced material came from peripheral blood. The CDR3 spells CATRKDRGAGNTIYF. DNA of the CDR3: TGTGCCACCAGAAAGGACAGGGGAGCTGGAAACACCATATATTTT. The whole variable domain, remainder taken from reference TRBV15 and TRBJ1-3, is DAMVIQNPRYQVTQFGKPVTLSCSQTLNHNVMYWYQQKSSQAPKLLFHYYDKDFNNEADTPDNFQSRRPNTSFCFLDIRSPGLGDTAMYLCATRKDRGAGNTIYFGEGSWLTVV.